A selection of T cell receptor beta chains follows, all from one sample in a study of blood T cells in healthy people across ages. TCRdb fed the 5' RACE reads into MiXCR, producing one record per CDR3 protein. Among fewer than 600,000 distinct CDR3 sequences, around a quarter were seen once, and the ten largest hold over 3.5%. These data are also associated with another study on T cells of mothers and their children.

The sequenced material came from blood. The receptor set was obtained from a boy aged 2 to 10 in good health. Both conserved end residues are part of each CDR3. The D gene is left open where the match is weak. Not all rows give a size; the values are once, few, many and, for expanded clones, a class.

NA,TRBV6-5,TRBJ1-1,NA,CASSYSIQDTEAFF,TGTGCCAGCAGTTACTCGATACAGGACACTGAAGCTTTCTTT
TRBD1,TRBV7-3,TRBJ1-1,NA,CASSLGPLTGEYDEAFF,TGTGCCAGCAGCTTAGGCCCTCTGACAGGGGAGTATGATGAAGCTTTCTTT
NA,TRBV25-1,TRBJ2-2,many,CASSPSRDTGELFF,TGTGCCAGCAGCCCTTCTAGGGACACCGGGGAGCTGTTTTTT
NA,TRBV5-1,TRBJ1-3,NA,CASKSGAAENTIYF,TGCGCCAGCAAATCCGGGGCGGCAGAGAACACCATATATTTT
NA,TRBV29-1,TRBJ1-1,NA,CSVSLAVSATEAFF,TGCAGCGTCTCACTCGCCGTTAGTGCCACTGAAGCTTTCTTT
NA,TRBV11-2,TRBJ1-1,few,CASGSNTEAFF,TGTGCCAGCGGGTCTAACACTGAAGCTTTCTTT
NA,TRBV29-1,TRBJ2-7,NA,CSVGPSVHEQYF,TGCAGCGTTGGCCCTAGCGTGCACGAGCAGTACTTC
TRBD1,TRBV3-1,TRBJ2-2,few,CASSQDTGGNTGELFF,TGTGCCAGCAGCCAAGATACAGGGGGGAACACCGGGGAGCTGTTTTTT
NA,TRBV6-1,TRBJ2-7,NA,CASSEFTGYLYEQYF,TGTGCCAGCAGTGAATTTACAGGGTACTTATACGAGCAGTACTTC
TRBD2,TRBV15,TRBJ2-7,few,CATSPRLAGGPWEQYF,TGTGCCACCAGCCCTCGACTAGCGGGAGGCCCTTGGGAGCAGTACTTC
NA,TRBV3-1,TRBJ2-3,few,CASSQRLGDTQYF,TGTGCCAGCAGCCAACGGCTAGGGGATACGCAGTATTTT
NA,TRBV3-1,TRBJ2-1,NA,CASSPARGKNERFF,TGTGCCAGCAGCCCGGCCCGGGGTAAGAATGAGCGGTTCTTC
NA,TRBV20-1,TRBJ1-4,once,CSARSGTNEKQFF,TGCAGTGCTAGGTCGGGGACTAATGAAAAACAGTTTTTT
TRBD2,TRBV7-2,TRBJ2-5,NA,CASSFLTSGIETQYF,TGTGCCAGCAGCTTCTTGACTAGCGGTATTGAGACCCAGTACTTC
NA,TRBV7-2,TRBJ1-5,NA,CTSSLAGYGNQPQHF,TGTACCAGCAGCTTAGCGGGATACGGCAATCAGCCCCAGCATTTT
NA,TRBV6-5,TRBJ2-1,NA,CASSYSANNEQFF,TGTGCCAGCAGTTACTCAGCCAACAATGAGCAGTTCTTC
NA,TRBV7-2,TRBJ2-1,few,CASSSPLNEQFF,TGTGCCAGCAGCTCGCCTCTCAATGAGCAGTTCTTC
NA,TRBV24-1,TRBJ2-6,NA,CAAGSGANVLTF,TGTGCCGCGGGCTCTGGGGCCAACGTCCTGACTTTC